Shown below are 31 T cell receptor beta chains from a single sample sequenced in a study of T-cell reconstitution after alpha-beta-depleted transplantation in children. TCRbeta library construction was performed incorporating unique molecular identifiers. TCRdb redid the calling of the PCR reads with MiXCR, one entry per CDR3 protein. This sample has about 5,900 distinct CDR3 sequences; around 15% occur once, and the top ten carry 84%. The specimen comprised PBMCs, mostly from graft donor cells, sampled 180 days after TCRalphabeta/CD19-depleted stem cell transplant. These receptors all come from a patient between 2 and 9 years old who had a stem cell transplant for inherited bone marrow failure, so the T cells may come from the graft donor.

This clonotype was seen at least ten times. The CDR3 DNA is TGTGCCAGCAGCCCGCACGGCTTTGAAGAGACCCAGTACTTC. Its translation is CASSPHGFEETQYF. J is TRBJ2-5 and V is TRBV5-6; D not resolved. Germline values: CDR1 SGHDT, CDR2 YYEEEE. The V end was cut by 4 bases, the J end by 3 bases, with 13 bases between. There are 14 residues in the CDR3. Combining the CDR3 with reference TRBV5-6 and TRBJ2-5 gives the whole variable domain DAGVTQSPTHLIKTRGQQVTLRCSPKSGHDTVSWYQQALGQGPQFIFQYYEEEERQRGNFPDRFSGHQFPNYSSELNVNALLLGDSALYLCASSPHGFEETQYFGPGTRLLVL.

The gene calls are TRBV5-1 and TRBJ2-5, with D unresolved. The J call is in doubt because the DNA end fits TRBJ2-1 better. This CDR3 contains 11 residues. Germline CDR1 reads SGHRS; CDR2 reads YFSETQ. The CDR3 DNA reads TGCGCCAGCAGCTTGGGACATGAGCAGTTCTTC. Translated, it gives CASSLGHEQFF.

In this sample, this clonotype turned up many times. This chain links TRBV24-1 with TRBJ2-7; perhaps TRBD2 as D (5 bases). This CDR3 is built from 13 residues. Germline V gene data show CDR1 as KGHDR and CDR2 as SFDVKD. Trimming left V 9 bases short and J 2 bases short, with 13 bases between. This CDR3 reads CATAGPNAYEQYF. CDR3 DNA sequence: TGTGCCACCGCGGGCCCTAATGCCTACGAGCAGTACTTC.

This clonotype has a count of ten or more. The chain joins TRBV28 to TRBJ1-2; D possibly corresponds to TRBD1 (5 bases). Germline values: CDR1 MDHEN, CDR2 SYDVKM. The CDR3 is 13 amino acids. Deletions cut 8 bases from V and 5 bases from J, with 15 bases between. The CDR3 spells CASWALRTYGYTF. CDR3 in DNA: TGTGCCAGCTGGGCATTGCGGACATATGGCTACACCTTC.

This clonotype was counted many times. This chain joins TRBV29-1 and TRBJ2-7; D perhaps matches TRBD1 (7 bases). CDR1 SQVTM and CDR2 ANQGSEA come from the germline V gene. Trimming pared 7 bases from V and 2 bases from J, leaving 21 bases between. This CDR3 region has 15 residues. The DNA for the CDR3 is TGCAGCGCTCAAAAAGGAGGGGGCGCGGCCTACGAGCAGTACTTC. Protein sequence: CSAQKGGGAAYEQYF.

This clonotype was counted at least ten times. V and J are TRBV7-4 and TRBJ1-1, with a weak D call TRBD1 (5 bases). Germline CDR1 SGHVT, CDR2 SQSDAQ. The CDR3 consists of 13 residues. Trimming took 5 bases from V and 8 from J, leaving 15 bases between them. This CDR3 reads CASSTPRTREAFF. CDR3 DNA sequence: TGTGCCAGCAGCACTCCTAGGACAAGAGAAGCTTTCTTT.

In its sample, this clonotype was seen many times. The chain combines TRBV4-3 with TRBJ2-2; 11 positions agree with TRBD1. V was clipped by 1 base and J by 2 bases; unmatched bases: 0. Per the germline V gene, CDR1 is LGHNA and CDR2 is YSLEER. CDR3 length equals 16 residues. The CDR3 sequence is CASSQGTGGNTGELFF. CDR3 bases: TGCGCCAGCAGCCAAGGGACAGGGGGCAACACCGGGGAGCTGTTTTTT.

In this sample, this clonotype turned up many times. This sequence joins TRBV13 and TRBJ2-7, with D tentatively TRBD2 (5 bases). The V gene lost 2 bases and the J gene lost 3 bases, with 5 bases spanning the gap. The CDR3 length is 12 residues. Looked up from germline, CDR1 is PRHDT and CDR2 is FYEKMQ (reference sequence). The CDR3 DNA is TGTGCCAGCAGCTTACGGGACTACGAGCAGTACTTC. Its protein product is CASSLRDYEQYF.

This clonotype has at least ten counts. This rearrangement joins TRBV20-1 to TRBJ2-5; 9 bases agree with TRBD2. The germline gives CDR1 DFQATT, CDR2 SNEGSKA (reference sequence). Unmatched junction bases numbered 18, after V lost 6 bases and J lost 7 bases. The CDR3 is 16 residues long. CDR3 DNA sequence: TGCAGTGCCCAGTCCCCGGGACTAGCTGCATTCTCGACCCAGTACTTC. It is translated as CSAQSPGLAAFSTQYF.

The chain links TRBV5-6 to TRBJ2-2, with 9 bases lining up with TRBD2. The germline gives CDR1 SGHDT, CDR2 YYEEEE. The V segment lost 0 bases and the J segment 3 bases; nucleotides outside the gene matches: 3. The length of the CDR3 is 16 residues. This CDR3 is CASSLALAGYTGELFF. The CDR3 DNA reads TGTGCCAGCAGCTTGGCGCTAGCGGGGTACACCGGGGAGCTGTTTTTT.

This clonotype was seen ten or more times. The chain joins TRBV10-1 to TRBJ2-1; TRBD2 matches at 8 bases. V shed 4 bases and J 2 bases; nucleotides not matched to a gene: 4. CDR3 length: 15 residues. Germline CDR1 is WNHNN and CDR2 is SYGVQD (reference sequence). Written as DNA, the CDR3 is TGCGCCAGCAGTGCCCTTAGCGGGACCTACAATGAGCAGTTCTTC. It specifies CASSALSGTYNEQFF.

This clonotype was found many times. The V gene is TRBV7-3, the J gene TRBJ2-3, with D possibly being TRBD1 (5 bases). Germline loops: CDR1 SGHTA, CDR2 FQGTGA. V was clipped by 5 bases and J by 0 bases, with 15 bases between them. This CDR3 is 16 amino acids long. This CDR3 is CASSPQGRQSTDTQYF. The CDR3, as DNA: TGTGCCAGCAGCCCCCAGGGCCGGCAGAGCACAGATACGCAGTATTTT.

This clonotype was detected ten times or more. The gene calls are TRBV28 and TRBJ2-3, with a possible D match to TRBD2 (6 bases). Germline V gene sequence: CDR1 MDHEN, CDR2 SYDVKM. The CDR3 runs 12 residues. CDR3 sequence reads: CGAAGHTDTQYF. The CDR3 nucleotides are TGTGGAGCCGCGGGGCACACAGATACGCAGTATTTT.

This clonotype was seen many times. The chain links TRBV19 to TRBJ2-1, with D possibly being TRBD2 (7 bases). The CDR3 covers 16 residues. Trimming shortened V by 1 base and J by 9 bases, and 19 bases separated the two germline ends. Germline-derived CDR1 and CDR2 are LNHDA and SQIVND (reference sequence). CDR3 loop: CASSIGGGGDVTEQFF. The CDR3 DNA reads TGTGCCAGTAGTATAGGTGGGGGGGGCGATGTTACTGAGCAGTTCTTC. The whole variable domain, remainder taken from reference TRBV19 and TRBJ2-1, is DGGITQSPKYLFRKEGQNVTLSCEQNLNHDAMYWYRQDPGQGLRLIYYSQIVNDFQKGDIAEGYSVSREKKESFPLTVTSAQKNPTAFYLCASSIGGGGDVTEQFFGPGTRLTVL.

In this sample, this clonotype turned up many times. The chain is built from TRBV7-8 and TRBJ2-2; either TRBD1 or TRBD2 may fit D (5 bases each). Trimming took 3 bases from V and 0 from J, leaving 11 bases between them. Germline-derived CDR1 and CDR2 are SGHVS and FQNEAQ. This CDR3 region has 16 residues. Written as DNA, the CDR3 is TGTGCCAGCAGCTTGCGTTGGGGGTCGAACACCGGGGAGCTGTTTTTT. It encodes CASSLRWGSNTGELFF.

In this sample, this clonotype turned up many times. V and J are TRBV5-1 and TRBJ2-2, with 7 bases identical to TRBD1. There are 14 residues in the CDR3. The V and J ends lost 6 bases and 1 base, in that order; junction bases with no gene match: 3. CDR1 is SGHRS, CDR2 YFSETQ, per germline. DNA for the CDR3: TGCGCCAGCAAGGGGACAGTGAACACCGGGGAGCTGTTTTTT. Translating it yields CASKGTVNTGELFF.

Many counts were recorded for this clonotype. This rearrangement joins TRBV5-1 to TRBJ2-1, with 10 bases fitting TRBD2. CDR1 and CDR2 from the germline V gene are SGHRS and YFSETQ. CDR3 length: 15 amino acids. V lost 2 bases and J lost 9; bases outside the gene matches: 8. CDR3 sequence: CASSFFLAGEGEQFF. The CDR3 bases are TGCGCCAGCAGCTTTTTTCTAGCGGGAGAAGGTGAGCAGTTCTTC.

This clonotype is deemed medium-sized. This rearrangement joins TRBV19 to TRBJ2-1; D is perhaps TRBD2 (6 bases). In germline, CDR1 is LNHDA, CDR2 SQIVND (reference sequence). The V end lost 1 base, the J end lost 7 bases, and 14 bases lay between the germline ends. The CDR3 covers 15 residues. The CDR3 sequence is CASSIVEEAGNEQFF. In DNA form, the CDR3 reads TGTGCCAGTAGTATAGTGGAGGAGGCGGGAAATGAGCAGTTCTTC.

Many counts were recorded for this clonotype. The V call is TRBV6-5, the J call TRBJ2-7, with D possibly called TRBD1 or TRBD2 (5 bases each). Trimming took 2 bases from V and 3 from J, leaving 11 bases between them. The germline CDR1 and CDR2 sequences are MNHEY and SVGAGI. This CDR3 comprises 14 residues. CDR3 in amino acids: CASSYGGTHYEQYF. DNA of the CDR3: TGTGCCAGCAGTTACGGGGGAACACACTACGAGCAGTACTTC.

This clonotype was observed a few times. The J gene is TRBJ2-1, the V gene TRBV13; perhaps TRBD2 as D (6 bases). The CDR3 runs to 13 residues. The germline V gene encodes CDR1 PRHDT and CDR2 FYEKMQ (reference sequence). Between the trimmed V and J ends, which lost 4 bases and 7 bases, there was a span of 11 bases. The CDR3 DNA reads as TGTGCCAGCAGCTCCCTCGGGGGTAATGAGCAGTTCTTC. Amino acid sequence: CASSSLGGNEQFF. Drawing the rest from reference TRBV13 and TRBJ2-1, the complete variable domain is AAGVIQSPRHLIKEKRETATLKCYPIPRHDTVYWYQQGPGQDPQFLISFYEKMQSDKGSIPDRFSAQQFSDYHSELNMSSLELGDSALYFCASSSLGGNEQFFGPGTRLTVL.

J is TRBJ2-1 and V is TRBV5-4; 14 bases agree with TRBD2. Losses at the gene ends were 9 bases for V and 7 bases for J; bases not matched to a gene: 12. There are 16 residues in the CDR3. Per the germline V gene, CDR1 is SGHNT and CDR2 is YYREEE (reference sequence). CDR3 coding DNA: TGTGCCATGGGCCCGCGACTAGCGGGAGGGACTAATGAGCAGTTCTTC. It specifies CAMGPRLAGGTNEQFF.

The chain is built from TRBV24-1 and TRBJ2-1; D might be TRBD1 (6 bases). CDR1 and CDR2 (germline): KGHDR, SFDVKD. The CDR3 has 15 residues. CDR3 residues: CGASYGGGSYNEQFF. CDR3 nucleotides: TGTGGGGCCAGTTATGGGGGCGGCAGCTACAATGAGCAGTTCTTC.

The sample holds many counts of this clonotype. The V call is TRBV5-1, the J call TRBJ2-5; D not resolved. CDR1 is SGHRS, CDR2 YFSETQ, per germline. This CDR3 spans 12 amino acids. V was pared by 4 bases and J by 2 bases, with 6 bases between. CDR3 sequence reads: CASSELQETQYF. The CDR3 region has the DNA TGCGCCAGCAGCGAATTGCAAGAGACCCAGTACTTC.

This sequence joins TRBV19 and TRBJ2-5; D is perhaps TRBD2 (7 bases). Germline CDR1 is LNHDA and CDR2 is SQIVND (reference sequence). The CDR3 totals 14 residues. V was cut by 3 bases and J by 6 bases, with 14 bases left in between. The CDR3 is CASSIGGGGKTQYF. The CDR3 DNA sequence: TGTGCCAGTAGTATTGGGGGGGGCGGGAAGACCCAGTACTTC.

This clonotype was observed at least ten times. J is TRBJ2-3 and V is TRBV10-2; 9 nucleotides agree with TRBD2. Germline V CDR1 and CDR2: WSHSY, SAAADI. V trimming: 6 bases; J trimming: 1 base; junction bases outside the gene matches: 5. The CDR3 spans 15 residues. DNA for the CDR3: TGCGCCAGCAGCGAGCGGGAGGCCCGCACAGATACGCAGTATTTT. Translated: CASSEREARTDTQYF.

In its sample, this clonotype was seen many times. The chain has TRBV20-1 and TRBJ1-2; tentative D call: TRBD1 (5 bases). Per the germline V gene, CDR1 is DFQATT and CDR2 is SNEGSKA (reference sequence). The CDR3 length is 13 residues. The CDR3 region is CSAEVWQGGGYTF. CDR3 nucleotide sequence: TGCAGCGCCGAGGTTTGGCAGGGAGGTGGCTACACCTTC.

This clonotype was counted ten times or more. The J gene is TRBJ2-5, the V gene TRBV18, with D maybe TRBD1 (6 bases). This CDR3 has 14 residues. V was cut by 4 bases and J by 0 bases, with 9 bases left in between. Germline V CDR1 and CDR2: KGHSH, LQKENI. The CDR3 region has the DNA TGTGCCAGCTCACGTGGGACATACCAAGAGACCCAGTACTTC. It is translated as CASSRGTYQETQYF.

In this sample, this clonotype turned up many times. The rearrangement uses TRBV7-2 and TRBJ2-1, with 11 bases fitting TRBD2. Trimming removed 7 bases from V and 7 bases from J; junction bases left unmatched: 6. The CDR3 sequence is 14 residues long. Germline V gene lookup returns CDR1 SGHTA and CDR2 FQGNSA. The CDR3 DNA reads TGTGCCAGCATAACTAGCGGGAGCAGGAATGAGCAGTTCTTC. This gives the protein CASITSGSRNEQFF.

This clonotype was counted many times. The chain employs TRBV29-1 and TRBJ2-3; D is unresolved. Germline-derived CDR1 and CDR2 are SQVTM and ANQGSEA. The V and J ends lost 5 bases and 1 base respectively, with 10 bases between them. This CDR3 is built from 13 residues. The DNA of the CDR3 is TGCAGCGTTACATGGGTCGGCACAGATACGCAGTATTTT. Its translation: CSVTWVGTDTQYF.

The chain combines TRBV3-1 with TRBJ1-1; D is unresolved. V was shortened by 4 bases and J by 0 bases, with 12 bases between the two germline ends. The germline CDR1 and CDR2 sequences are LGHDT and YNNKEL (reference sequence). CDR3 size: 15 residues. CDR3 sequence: CASSPSLPLNTEAFF. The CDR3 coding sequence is TGTGCCAGCAGCCCGTCCCTTCCTTTGAACACTGAAGCTTTCTTT.

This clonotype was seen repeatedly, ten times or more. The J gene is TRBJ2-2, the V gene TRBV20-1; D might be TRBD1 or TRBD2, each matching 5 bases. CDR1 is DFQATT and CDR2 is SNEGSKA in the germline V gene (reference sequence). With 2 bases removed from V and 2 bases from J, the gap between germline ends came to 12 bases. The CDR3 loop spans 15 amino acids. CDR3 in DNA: TGCAGTGCTAGACAGAGGGGCAGTAACACCGGGGAGCTGTTTTTT. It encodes CSARQRGSNTGELFF.